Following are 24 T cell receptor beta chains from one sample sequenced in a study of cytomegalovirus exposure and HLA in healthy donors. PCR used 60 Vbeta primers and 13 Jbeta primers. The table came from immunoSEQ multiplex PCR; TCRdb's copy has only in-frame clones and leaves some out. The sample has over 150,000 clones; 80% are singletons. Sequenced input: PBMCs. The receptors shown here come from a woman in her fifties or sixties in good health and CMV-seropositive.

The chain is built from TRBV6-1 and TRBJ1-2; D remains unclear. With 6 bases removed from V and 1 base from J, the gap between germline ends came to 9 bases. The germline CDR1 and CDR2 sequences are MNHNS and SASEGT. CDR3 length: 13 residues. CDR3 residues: CASSREGNYGYTF. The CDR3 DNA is TGTGCCAGCAGCCGGGAAGGTAACTATGGCTACACCTTC.

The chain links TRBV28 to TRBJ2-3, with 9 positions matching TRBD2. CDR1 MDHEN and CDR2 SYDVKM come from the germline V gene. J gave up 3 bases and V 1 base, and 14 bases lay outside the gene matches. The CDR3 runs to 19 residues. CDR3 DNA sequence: TGTGCCAGCAGTTTATCGGCAGGAGGTAGCGGGAGTTGGACAGATACGCAGTATTTT. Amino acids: CASSLSAGGSGSWTDTQYF. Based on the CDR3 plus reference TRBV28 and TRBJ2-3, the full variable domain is DVKVTQSSRYLVKRTGEKVFLECVQDMDHENMFWYRQDPGLGLRLIYFSYDVKMKEKGDIPEGYSVSREKKERFSLILESASTNQTSMYLCASSLSAGGSGSWTDTQYFGPGTRLTVL.

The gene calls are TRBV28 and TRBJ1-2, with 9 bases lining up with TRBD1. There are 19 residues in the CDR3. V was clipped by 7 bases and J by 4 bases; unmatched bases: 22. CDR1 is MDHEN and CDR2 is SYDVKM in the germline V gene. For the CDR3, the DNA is TGTGCCAGCAATAGGCTAGTTTTAGTCTTACAGGGGGCCCCCTATGGCTACACCTTC. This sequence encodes CASNRLVLVLQGAPYGYTF.

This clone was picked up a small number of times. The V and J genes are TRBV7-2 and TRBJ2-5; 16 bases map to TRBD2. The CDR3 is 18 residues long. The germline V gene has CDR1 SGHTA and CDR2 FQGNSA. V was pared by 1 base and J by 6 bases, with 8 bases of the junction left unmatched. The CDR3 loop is CASSLGGGTSGGAQTQYF. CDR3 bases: TGTGCCAGCAGCTTAGGCGGAGGGACTAGCGGGGGGGCCCAGACCCAGTACTTC.

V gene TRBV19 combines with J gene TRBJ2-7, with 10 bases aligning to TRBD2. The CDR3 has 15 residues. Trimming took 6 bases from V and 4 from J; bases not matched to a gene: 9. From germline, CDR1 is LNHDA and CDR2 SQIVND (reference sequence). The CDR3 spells CASSREGLAPYEQYF. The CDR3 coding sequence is TGTGCCAGTAGCCGAGAGGGACTAGCGCCGTACGAGCAGTACTTC.

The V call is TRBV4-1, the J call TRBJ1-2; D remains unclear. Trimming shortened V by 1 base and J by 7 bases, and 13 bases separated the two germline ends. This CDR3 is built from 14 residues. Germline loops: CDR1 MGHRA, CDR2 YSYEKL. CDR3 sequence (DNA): TGCGCCAGCAGCCAAGTCCTAGGCAACGGTGGCTACACCTTC. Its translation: CASSQVLGNGGYTF.

In nucleotides, the CDR3 is TGTGCCAGTAGTACCCGCGGGACAGAAGACACAGATACGCAGTATTTT. Amino acid sequence: CASSTRGTEDTDTQYF. V is TRBV19 and J is TRBJ2-3; D might be TRBD1 (7 bases). The V end lost 4 bases, the J end lost 2 bases, and 16 bases lay between the germline ends. The CDR3 is 16 residues long. Germline V lookup: CDR1 LNHDA, CDR2 SQIVND (reference sequence). The whole variable domain, remainder taken from reference TRBV19 and TRBJ2-3, is DGGITQSPKYLFRKEGQNVTLSCEQNLNHDAMYWYRQDPGQGLRLIYYSQIVNDFQKGDIAEGYSVSREKKESFPLTVTSAQKNPTAFYLCASSTRGTEDTDTQYFGPGTRLTVL.

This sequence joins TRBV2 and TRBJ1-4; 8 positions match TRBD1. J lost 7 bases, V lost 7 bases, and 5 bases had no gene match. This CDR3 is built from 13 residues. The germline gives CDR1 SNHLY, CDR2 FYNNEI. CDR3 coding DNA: TGTGCCAGCAATAACAGGGGGTTTGAAAAACTGTTTTTT. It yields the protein CASNNRGFEKLFF. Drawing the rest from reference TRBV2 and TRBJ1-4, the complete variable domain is EPEVTQTPSHQVTQMGQEVILRCVPISNHLYFYWYRQILGQKVEFLVSFYNNEISEKSEIFDDQFSVERPDGSNFTLKIRSTKLEDSAMYFCASNNRGFEKLFFGSGTQLSVL.

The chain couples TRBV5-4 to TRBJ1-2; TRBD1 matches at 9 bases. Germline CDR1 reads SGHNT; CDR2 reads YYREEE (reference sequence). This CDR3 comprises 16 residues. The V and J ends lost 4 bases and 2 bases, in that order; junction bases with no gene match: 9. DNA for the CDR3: TGTGCCAGCAGCCCAGGGGGACAGGGAGCAAACTATGGCTACACCTTC. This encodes CASSPGGQGANYGYTF.

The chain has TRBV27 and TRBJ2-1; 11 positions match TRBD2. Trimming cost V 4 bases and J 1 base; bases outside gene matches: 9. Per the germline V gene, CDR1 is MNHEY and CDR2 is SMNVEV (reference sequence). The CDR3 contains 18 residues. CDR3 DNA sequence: TGTGCCAGCAGTTCCCCTAGCGGGGGGCCCCGGTCCTACAATGAGCAGTTCTTC. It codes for CASSSPSGGPRSYNEQFF.

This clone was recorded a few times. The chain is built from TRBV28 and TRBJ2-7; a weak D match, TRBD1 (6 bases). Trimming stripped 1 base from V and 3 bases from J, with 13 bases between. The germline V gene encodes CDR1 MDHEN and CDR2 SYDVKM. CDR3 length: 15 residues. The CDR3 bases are TGTGCCAGCAGTTTATATTCCCGGACAGTCTACGAGCAGTACTTC. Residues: CASSLYSRTVYEQYF.

CDR3 sequence: CAWSALAGGKDEQYF. The CDR3 DNA sequence: TGTGCCTGGAGTGCCCTAGCGGGAGGGAAGGACGAGCAGTACTTC. The chain combines TRBV30 with TRBJ2-7; TRBD2 matches 12 bases. Trimming at V came to 1 base and at J to 5 bases, leaving 6 bases not matched to a gene. Germline loops: CDR1 GTSNPN, CDR2 SVGIG (reference sequence). This CDR3 contains 15 residues.

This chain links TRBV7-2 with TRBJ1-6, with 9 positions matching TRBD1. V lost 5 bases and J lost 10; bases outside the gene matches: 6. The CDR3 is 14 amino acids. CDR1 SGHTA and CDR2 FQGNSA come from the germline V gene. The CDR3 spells CASSLRDRASPLHF. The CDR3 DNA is TGTGCCAGCAGCCTCCGGGACAGGGCATCACCCCTCCACTTT.

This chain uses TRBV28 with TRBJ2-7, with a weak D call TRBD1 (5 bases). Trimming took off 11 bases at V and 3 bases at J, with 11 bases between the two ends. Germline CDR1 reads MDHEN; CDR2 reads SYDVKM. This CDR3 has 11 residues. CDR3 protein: CASQGVYEQYF. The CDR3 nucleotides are TGTGCCTCCCAAGGGGTCTACGAGCAGTACTTC.

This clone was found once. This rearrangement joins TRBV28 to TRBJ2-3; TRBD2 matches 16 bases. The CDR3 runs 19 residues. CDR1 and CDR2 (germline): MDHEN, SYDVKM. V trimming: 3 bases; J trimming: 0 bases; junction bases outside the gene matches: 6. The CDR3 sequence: CASSFGGLAGGTSTDTQYF. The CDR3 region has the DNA TGTGCCAGCAGTTTTGGGGGACTAGCGGGAGGGACTAGCACAGATACGCAGTATTTT.

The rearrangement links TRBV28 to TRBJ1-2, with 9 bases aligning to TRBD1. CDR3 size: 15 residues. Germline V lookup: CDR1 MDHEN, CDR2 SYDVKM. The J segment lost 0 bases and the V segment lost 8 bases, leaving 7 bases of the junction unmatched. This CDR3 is CASGTGTFPNYGYTF. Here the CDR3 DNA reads TGTGCCAGCGGGACAGGGACGTTCCCTAACTATGGCTACACCTTC.

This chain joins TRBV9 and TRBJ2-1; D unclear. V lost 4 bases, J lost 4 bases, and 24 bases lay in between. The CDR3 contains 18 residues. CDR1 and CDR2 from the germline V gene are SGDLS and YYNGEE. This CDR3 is CASSPQPLSGGRYNEQFF. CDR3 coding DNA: TGTGCCAGCAGCCCACAACCTTTATCGGGTGGCAGATACAATGAGCAGTTCTTC.

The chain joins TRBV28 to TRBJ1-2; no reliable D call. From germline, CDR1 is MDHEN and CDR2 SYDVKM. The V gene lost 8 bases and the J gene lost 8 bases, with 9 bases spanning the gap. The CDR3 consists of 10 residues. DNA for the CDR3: TGTGCCAGCGGTCGGGAGGGCTACACCTTC. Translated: CASGREGYTF.

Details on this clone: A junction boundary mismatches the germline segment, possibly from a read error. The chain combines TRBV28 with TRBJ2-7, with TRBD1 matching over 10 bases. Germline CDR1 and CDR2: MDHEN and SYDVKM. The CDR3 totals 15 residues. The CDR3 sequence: CASRTRQGASYGQYF. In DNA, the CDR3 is TGTGCCAGCAGGACTCGACAGGGGGCCTCCTACGGGCAGTACTTC.

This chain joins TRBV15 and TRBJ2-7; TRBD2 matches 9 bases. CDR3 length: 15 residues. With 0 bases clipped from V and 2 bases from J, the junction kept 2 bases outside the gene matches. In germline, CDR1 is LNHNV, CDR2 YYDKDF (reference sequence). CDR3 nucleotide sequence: TGTGCCACCAGCAGAGAGAGGACTAGCGCCTACGAGCAGTACTTC. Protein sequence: CATSRERTSAYEQYF.

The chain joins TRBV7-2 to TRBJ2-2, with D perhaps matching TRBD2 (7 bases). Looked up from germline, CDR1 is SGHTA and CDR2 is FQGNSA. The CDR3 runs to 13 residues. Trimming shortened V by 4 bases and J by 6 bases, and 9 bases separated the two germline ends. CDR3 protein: CASSSGGPGELFF. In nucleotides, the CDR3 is TGTGCCAGCAGCTCCGGGGGGCCCGGGGAGCTGTTTTTT.

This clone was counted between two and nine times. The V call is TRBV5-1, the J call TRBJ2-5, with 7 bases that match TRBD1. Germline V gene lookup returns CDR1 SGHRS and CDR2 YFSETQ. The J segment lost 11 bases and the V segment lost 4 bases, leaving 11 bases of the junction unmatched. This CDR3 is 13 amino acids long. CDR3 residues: CASSHATGLEQYF. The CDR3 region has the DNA TGCGCCAGCAGCCATGCGACAGGGTTGGAGCAGTACTTC.

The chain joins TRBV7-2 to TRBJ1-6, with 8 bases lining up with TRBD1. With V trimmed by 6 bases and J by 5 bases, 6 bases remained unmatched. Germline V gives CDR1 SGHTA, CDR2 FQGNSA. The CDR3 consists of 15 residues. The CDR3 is CASRLGQVNNSPLHF. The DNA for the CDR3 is TGTGCCAGCAGGTTGGGACAGGTTAATAATTCACCCCTCCACTTT.

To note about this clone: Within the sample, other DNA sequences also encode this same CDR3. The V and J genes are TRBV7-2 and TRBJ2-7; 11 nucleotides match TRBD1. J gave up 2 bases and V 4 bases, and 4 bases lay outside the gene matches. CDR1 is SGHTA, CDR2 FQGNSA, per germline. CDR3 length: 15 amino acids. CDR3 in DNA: TGTGCCAGCAGCTCTAGGACAGGGGGCCCCTACGAGCAGTACTTC. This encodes CASSSRTGGPYEQYF.